The T cell receptor beta chain described here comes from a study of shared clonotypes between healthy human individuals. With regard to this clone: Its antigen is unknown.

The CDR3 runs to 16 residues. The germline V gene has CDR1 MNHEY and CDR2 SMNVEV (reference sequence). The trim removed 3 bases at V and 3 bases at J, leaving 11 bases unmatched. The study's findings and limits: Clonotype sharing among the donors was expected to vary with sequencing depth. Rarefaction gave evidence that sorted-subset sequencing remained incomplete despite large depth.

Sequenced by immunoSEQ multiplex PCR; TCRdb stores in-frame clones only, minus some. There are approximately 180,000 clones in the sample; 80% to 95% occur only once, and 0.067% lies in the top ten. Sequencing was performed on naive CD4+ T cells sorted from blood. Subset denoted: CD45RA+ positively selected. The J gene is TRBJ2-7, the V gene TRBV27, with 7 bases fitting TRBD1. This clonotype was obtained from a woman younger than 45 in good health. The CDR3 reads CASSLSTGTDLYEQYF. The CDR3, as DNA: TGTGCCAGCAGTTTGAGTACCGGGACAGATCTCTACGAGCAGTACTTC.